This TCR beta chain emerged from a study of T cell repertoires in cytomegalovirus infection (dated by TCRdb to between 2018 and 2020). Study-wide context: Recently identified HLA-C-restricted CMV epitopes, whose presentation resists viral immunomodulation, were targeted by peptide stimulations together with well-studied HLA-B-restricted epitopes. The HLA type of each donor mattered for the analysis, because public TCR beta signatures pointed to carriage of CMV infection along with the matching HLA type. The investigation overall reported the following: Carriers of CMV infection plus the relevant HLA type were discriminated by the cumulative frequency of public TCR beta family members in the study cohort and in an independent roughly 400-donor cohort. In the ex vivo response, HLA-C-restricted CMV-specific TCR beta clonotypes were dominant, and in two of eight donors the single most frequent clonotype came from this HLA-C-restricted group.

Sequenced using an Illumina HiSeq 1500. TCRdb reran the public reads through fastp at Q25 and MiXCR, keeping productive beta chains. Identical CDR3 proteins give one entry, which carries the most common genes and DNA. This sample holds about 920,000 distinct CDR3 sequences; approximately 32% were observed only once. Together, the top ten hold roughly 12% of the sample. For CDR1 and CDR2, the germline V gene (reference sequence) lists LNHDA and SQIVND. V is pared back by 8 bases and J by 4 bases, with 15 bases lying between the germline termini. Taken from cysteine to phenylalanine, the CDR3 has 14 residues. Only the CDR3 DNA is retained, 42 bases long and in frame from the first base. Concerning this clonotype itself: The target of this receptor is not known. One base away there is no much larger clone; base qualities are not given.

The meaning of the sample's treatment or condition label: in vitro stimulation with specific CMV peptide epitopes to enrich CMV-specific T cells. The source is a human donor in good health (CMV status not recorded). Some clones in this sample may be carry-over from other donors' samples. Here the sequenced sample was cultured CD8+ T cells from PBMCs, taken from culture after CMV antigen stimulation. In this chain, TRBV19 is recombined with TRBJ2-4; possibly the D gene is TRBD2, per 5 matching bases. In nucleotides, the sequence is TGTGCCAGTGGAACCGGGAACACAAAAAACATTCAGTACTTC. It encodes CASGTGNTKNIQYF.